This T cell receptor (beta chain) was found in a study of T cell responses to AZD1222 COVID-19 vaccine. Whole-study findings and limits: Spike-specific TCR breadth and depth grew following two AZD1222 doses.

Profiled with immunoSEQ multiplex PCR; TCRdb holds only in-frame clones, not every one. The sample consists of approximately 100,000 clones, approximately 88% of them appearing once. CDR3 length: 21 residues. V was pared by 5 bases and J by 8 bases, with 31 bases of the junction left unmatched. The germline CDR1 and CDR2 sequences are PRHDT and FYEKMQ (reference sequence). Worth noting for this clone: Antigen: not known.

The TCR was taken from an adult in good health. V gene TRBV13 combines with J gene TRBJ1-2, with 8 nucleotides matching TRBD1. Source: peripheral blood, taken on day 0 of AZD1222 vaccination. The CDR3 loop is CASSGPGQESSRSPYSRGYTF. The CDR3 bases are TGTGCCAGCAGCGGCCCGGGACAGGAGAGTTCGCGGTCTCCGTATAGCCGCGGCTACACCTTC.